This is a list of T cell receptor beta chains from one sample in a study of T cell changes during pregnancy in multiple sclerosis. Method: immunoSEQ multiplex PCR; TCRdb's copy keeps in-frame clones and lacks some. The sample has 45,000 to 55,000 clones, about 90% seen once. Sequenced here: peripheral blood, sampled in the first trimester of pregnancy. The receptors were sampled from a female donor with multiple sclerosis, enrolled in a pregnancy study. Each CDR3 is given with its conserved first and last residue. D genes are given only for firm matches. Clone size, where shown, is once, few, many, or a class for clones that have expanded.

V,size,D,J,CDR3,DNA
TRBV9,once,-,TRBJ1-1,CASSVGSGSEAFF,TGTGCCAGCAGCGTAGGTTCAGGTTCTGAAGCTTTCTTT
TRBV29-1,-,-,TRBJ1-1,CSAVGPSGGAAFF,TGCAGCGCCGTAGGACCCTCGGGGGGCGCAGCTTTCTTT
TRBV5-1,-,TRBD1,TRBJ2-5,CASSYGQGVGETQYF,TGCGCCAGCAGCTATGGACAGGGGGTAGGCGAGACCCAGTACTTC
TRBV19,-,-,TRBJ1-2,CASSSRPSNYGYTF,TGTGCCAGTAGTAGCAGGCCTTCTAACTATGGCTACACCTTC
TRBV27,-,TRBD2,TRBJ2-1,CASRLLTSGRYNEQFF,TGTGCCAGCAGATTATTAACTAGCGGGAGATACAATGAGCAGTTCTTC
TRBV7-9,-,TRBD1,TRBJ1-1,CASRPPGQGITEAFF,TGTGCCAGCAGGCCACCGGGACAGGGAATAACTGAAGCTTTCTTT
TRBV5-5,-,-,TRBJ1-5,CASSTTVRRDNQPQHF,TGTGCCAGCAGCACTACAGTTAGGCGGGACAATCAGCCCCAGCATTTT
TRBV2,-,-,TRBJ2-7,CASSGGTYEQYF,TGTGCCAGCAGTGGGGGCACCTACGAGCAGTACTTC
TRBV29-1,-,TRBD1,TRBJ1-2,CSVEDSGTGGNYGYTF,TGCAGCGTTGAAGATTCCGGGACAGGGGGCAACTATGGCTACACCTTC
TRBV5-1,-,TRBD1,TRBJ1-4,CASRRTGGENEKLFF,TGCGCCAGCAGGAGGACAGGGGGCGAGAATGAAAAACTGTTTTTT
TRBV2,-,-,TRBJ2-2,CASNNRDTGELFF,TGTGCCAGCAATAACAGGGACACCGGGGAGCTGTTTTTT
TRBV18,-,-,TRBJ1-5,CASSPPGREAQHF,TGTGCCAGCTCACCACCGGGGAGGGAGGCCCAGCATTTT
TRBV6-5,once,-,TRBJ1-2,CASSYSETGRHYGYTF,TGTGCCAGCAGTTACTCGGAAACAGGGAGACACTATGGCTACACCTTC
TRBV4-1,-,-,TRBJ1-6,CASSQDTRGPLHF,TGCGCCAGCAGCCAAGATACCCGGGGACCCCTCCACTTT
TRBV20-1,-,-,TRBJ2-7,CSAMKGDEQYF,TGCAGTGCTATGAAAGGGGACGAGCAGTACTTC
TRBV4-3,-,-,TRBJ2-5,CASSKSRQETQYF,TGCGCCAGCAGTAAGAGCCGGCAAGAGACCCAGTACTTC
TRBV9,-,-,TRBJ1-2,CASSVDGRVGGYTF,TGTGCCAGCAGCGTAGATGGCAGGGTCGGTGGCTACACCTTC
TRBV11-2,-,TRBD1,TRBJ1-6,CASSPLQGAISPLHF,TGTGCCAGCAGCCCCTTACAGGGGGCGATTTCACCCCTCCACTTT
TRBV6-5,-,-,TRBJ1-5,CASKGRGEVQPQHF,TGTGCCAGCAAGGGCAGAGGGGAGGTTCAGCCCCAGCATTTT
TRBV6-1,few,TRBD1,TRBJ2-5,CASTWTGRGETQYF,TGTGCCAGCACCTGGACAGGCAGGGGAGAGACCCAGTACTTC
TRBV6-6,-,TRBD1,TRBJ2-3,CASSFGTVSTDTQYF,TGTGCCAGCAGTTTCGGGACAGTAAGCACAGATACGCAGTATTTT
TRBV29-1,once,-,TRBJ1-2,CSVTSGAGDYGYTF,TGCAGCGTTACATCAGGGGCGGGGGACTATGGCTACACCTTC
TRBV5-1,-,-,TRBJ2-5,CASSLPDRSQETQYF,TGCGCCAGCAGCTTACCCGACAGGAGTCAAGAGACCCAGTACTTC
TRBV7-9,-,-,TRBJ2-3,CASSPPEGTVTQYF,TGTGCCAGCAGCCCCCCGGAGGGGACAGTAACGCAGTATTTT
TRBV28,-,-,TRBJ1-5,CASSLYSNQPQHF,TGTGCCAGCAGTCTTTATAGCAATCAGCCCCAGCATTTT
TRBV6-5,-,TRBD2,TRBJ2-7,CASTGLAGSSYEQYF,TGTGCCAGCACTGGTCTAGCGGGGTCTTCCTACGAGCAGTACTTC
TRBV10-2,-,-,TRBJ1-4,CASTPFEGVREKLFF,TGCGCCAGCACCCCATTCGAGGGGGTGCGAGAAAAACTGTTTTTT
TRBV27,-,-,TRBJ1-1,CASSAAPAREAFF,TGTGCCAGCAGCGCGGCACCCGCAAGGGAAGCTTTCTTT
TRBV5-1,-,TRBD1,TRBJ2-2,CASSQQGQTGELFF,TGCGCCAGCAGTCAACAGGGGCAGACCGGGGAGCTGTTTTTT
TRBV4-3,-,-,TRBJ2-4,CASSQDVLALGAKNIQYF,TGCGCCAGCAGCCAAGATGTACTAGCCCTCGGGGCCAAAAACATTCAGTACTTC
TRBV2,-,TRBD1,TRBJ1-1,CASSRTGWMNTEAFF,TGTGCCAGCAGTCGGACAGGGTGGATGAACACTGAAGCTTTCTTT
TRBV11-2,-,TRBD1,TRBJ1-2,CASSLAGGPLLNYGYTF,TGTGCCAGCAGCTTAGCAGGGGGCCCCCTACTTAACTATGGCTACACCTTC
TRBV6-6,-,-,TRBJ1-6,CASSYGWASPLHF,TGTGCCAGCAGTTACGGCTGGGCTTCACCCCTCCACTTT
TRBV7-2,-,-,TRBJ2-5,CASSSNRGKETQYF,TGTGCCAGCAGCTCCAATCGGGGGAAGGAGACCCAGTACTTC
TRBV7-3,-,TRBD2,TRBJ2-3,CASSSGLAGGSDTQYF,TGTGCCAGCAGCTCGGGACTAGCGGGGGGTTCGGATACGCAGTATTTT
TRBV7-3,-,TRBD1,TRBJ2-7,CASSPGQAVYGEQYF,TGTGCCAGCAGCCCTGGACAGGCCGTCTATGGAGAGCAGTACTTC
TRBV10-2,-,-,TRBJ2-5,CASSASGLQETQYF,TGCGCCAGCAGTGCTTCGGGACTCCAAGAGACCCAGTACTTC
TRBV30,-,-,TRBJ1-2,CAYHSDGYTF,TGTGCCTATCACAGTGATGGCTACACCTTC
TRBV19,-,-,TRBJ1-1,CASSISRGKGEAFF,TGTGCCAGTAGTATCAGCAGGGGAAAGGGTGAAGCTTTCTTT
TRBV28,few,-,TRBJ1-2,CATIDRPNYGYTF,TGTGCCACCATAGACAGGCCTAACTATGGCTACACCTTC
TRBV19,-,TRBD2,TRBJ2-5,CASSLSGVETQYF,TGTGCCAGTAGTCTAAGCGGGGTAGAGACCCAGTACTTC
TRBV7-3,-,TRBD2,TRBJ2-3,CASSVSGGAYSDTQYF,TGTGCCAGCAGCGTAAGCGGGGGGGCCTATTCGGATACGCAGTATTTT
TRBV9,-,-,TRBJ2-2,CASSVAPRGTGELFF,TGTGCCAGCAGCGTAGCCCCCCGGGGCACCGGGGAGCTGTTTTTT
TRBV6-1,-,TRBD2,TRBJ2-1,CASTGTSGGGHEQFF,TGTGCCAGCACCGGGACTAGCGGGGGGGGGCATGAGCAGTTCTTC
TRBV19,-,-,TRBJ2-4,CASSPYGQVQYF,TGTGCCAGTAGTCCGTATGGACAAGTTCAGTACTTC
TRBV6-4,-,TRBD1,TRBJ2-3,CASSARTGTGSGGTQYF,TGTGCCAGCAGTGCTCGAACCGGGACAGGCTCGGGTGGTACGCAGTATTTT
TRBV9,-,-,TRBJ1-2,CASRHYGDTANYGYTF,TGTGCCAGCAGACATTATGGGGACACGGCTAACTATGGCTACACCTTC
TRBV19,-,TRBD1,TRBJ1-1,CASSPWDRGTEAFF,TGTGCCAGTAGTCCATGGGACAGGGGGACTGAAGCTTTCTTT
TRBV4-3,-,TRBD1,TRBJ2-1,CASSQAGGSYNEQFF,TGCGCCAGCAGCCAAGCAGGGGGCTCCTACAATGAGCAGTTCTTC
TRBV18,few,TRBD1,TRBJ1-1,CASSPRGQGASTEAFF,TGTGCCAGCTCACCCAGGGGACAGGGGGCTTCCACTGAAGCTTTCTTT
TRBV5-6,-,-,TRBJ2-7,CASSLTSYVTYEQYF,TGTGCCAGCAGCCTTACTAGCTATGTAACCTACGAGCAGTACTTC
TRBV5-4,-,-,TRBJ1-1,CASSLGGGTPEAFF,TGTGCCAGCAGCTTAGGCGGGGGGACACCTGAAGCTTTCTTT
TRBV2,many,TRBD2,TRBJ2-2,CASRGLVGTGELFF,TGTGCCAGCAGAGGACTAGTTGGCACCGGGGAGCTGTTTTTT
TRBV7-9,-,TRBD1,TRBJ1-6,CASSDTGAASPLHF,TGTGCCAGCAGCGATACAGGGGCGGCCTCACCCCTCCACTTT
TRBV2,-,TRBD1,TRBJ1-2,CARGQGPVNYGYTF,TGTGCCAGGGGACAGGGCCCAGTTAACTATGGCTACACCTTC
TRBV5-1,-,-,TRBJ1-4,CASSQLGTNEKLFF,TGCGCCAGCAGCCAGCTGGGCACTAATGAAAAACTGTTTTTT
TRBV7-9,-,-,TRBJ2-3,CASSLVRDSDTQYF,TGTGCCAGCAGCTTAGTACGAGATTCAGATACGCAGTATTTT